This is a list of T cell receptor beta chains from one sample in a study of siplizumab effects on memory and regulatory T cells. Data came from immunoSEQ multiplex PCR; TCRdb stores just in-frame clones and leaves some out. Of tens of thousands of clones listed, 80% to 90% are singletons. Sequenced: Tregs sorted from blood. The receptors here all came from a human donor in good health. Each CDR3 is given with its conserved first and last residue. The D gene is left open where the match is weak. The size entry is marked missing in some rows and otherwise reads once, few, many or a size class.

>.|TRBJ1-2|14|.|TRBV5-4
CASSLDGPNYGYTF
TGTGCCAGCAGCTTGGATGGGCCTAACTATGGCTACACCTTC
>.|TRBJ1-6|15|.|TRBV4-1
CASSQDRIDNSPLHF
TGCGCCAGCAGCCAAGATCGGATAGATAATTCACCCCTCCACTTT
>TRBD2|TRBJ2-3|15|.|TRBV7-2
CASSPRGGSTDTQYF
TGTGCCAGCAGCCCGAGGGGCGGGAGTACAGATACGCAGTATTTT
>.|TRBJ2-4|19|.|TRBV5-1
CASSLGIITGPLAKNIQYF
TGCGCCAGCAGCCTGGGGATTATTACAGGACCACTAGCCAAAAACATTCAGTACTTC
>.|TRBJ1-5|14|.|TRBV5-6
CASSGTGSNQPQHF
TGTGCCAGCAGCGGAACAGGAAGCAATCAGCCCCAGCATTTT
>.|TRBJ2-3|13|.|TRBV7-3
CASSETSFDTQYF
TGTGCCAGCAGCGAAACTAGTTTTGATACGCAGTATTTT
>.|TRBJ2-1|13|.|TRBV19
CASSMVSLGEQFF
TGTGCCAGTAGTATGGTCTCTCTGGGTGAGCAGTTCTTC
>TRBD1|TRBJ1-2|14|.|TRBV5-4
CASSSFGQDYGYTF
TGTGCCAGCAGCTCCTTCGGACAGGATTATGGCTACACCTTC
>.|TRBJ1-2|15|.|TRBV4-1
CASSQDLGFSYGYTF
TGCGCCAGCAGCCAAGATCTAGGCTTCTCCTATGGCTACACCTTC
>.|TRBJ2-7|11|.|TRBV11-2
CASSHSYEQYF
TGTGCCAGCAGCCATTCCTACGAGCAGTACTTC
>.|TRBJ2-7|14|.|TRBV18
CASSPRDAGGEQYF
TGTGCCAGCTCACCCAGGGACGCCGGCGGGGAGCAGTACTTC
>.|TRBJ2-7|15|.|TRBV4-2
CASSHLSGSSYEQYF
TGTGCCAGCAGCCACCTTAGCGGTAGCTCCTACGAGCAGTACTTC
>.|TRBJ1-2|13|once|TRBV7-2
CASSPAAQDGYTF
TGTGCCAGCAGCCCCGCCGCACAGGATGGCTACACCTTC
>.|TRBJ1-3|16|.|TRBV5-5
CASSLAVGIGGNTIYF
TGTGCCAGCAGCTTGGCGGTAGGGATAGGTGGAAACACCATATATTTT
>.|TRBJ2-3|15|.|TRBV4-1
CASSQESQVGYTQYF
TGCGCCAGCAGCCAAGAAAGTCAGGTTGGCTATACGCAGTATTTT
>.|TRBJ2-7|14|.|TRBV27
CASSLAGRFSEQYF
TGTGCCAGCAGTTTGGCGGGACGGTTCTCCGAGCAGTACTTC
>TRBD1|TRBJ1-2|12|.|TRBV30
CAWGTGYYGYTF
TGTGCCTGGGGGACAGGGTACTATGGCTACACCTTC
>.|TRBJ2-6|15|.|TRBV7-8
CASSPWRSGANVLTF
TGTGCCAGCAGCCCCTGGCGCTCTGGGGCCAACGTCCTGACTTTC
>.|TRBJ2-2|14|once|TRBV7-2
CASSMDSLRRELFF
TGTGCCAGCAGCATGGACTCTCTTAGGCGGGAGCTGTTTTTT
>TRBD1|TRBJ1-5|15|.|TRBV18
CASSPLHRGDQPQHF
TGTGCCAGCTCACCACTTCACAGGGGAGATCAGCCCCAGCATTTT
>.|TRBJ2-7|15|.|TRBV28
CASSHARTATYEQYF
TGTGCCAGCAGTCACGCTCGGACGGCTACCTACGAGCAGTACTTC
>.|TRBJ1-5|22|.|TRBV28
CASSLSPSSGSLGSNSNQPQHF
TGTGCCAGCAGTCTATCCCCCAGTTCAGGTTCCCTAGGGTCGAATAGCAATCAGCCCCAGCATTTT
>.|TRBJ1-1|11|.|TRBV29-1
CSVEWYTEAFF
TGCAGCGTTGAATGGTACACTGAAGCTTTCTTT
>.|TRBJ1-2|15|.|TRBV6-5
CASSYWKSSAFGYTF
TGTGCCAGCAGTTACTGGAAATCCTCCGCCTTTGGCTACACCTTC
>TRBD1|TRBJ1-1|17|.|TRBV28
CASSFPPGTGRNTEAFF
TGTGCCAGCAGTTTCCCCCCCGGGACAGGTAGGAACACTGAAGCTTTCTTT
>.|TRBJ2-7|11|.|TRBV20-1
CSASHSYEQYF
TGCAGTGCTAGTCACTCCTACGAGCAGTACTTC
>.|TRBJ2-2|18|.|TRBV21-1
CASSKGQGLATNTGELFF
TGTGCCAGCAGCAAAGGACAAGGACTAGCCACGAACACCGGGGAGCTGTTTTTT